This TCR beta chain originates from a study of CD8+CD57+ T cells in acquired aplastic anemia. Study at large: The study obtained an average of around 3.1 ug of DNA from sorted CD4+ and CD8+ cells. General study results and limits: Patients had under 30 CD8+ CDR3 sequences in common with controls (the shared set). CD8+ Simpson's diversity in patients was not significantly different from that in controls.

CDR3 size: 16 residues. V lost 3 bases to trimming and J lost 4 bases; unmatched junction nucleotides: 8. CDR1 and CDR2 from the germline V gene are KGHDR and SFDVKD. CD8+CD57+ cell expansion had been shown by flow cytometry in patients chosen for sequencing. Every patient was diagnosed with severe acquired aplastic anemia. Points on this clonotype: What it binds is unknown.

TCR beta VDJ and CDR3 were profiled, and genomic DNA was the template. In TCRdb, the reads were re-called with MiXCR into one record per CDR3 protein. Of roughly 290,000 distinct CDR3 sequences detected, 56% appear once; the ten largest clones hold 1% to 1.5%. The source material was sorted CD4+, CD8+, or CD8+CD57+ T cells (not recorded which) from PBMCs. J is TRBJ2-5 and V is TRBV24-1; 9 nucleotides line up with TRBD1. This receptor was identified in a human donor with aplastic anemia. The CDR3 bases are TGTGCCACCAGTGATAAGCCGGGACAGGGCTCAGAGACCCAGTACTTC. Translation: CATSDKPGQGSETQYF.